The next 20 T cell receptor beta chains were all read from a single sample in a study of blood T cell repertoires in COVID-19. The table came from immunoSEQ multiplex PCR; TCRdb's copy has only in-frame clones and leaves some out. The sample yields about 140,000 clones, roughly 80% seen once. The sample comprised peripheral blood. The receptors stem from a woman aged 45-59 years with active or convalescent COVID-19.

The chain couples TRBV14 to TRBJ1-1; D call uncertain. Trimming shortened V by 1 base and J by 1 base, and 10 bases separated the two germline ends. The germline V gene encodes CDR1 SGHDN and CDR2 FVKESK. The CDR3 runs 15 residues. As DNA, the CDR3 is TGTGCCAGCAGCCAAGGGGGAGGGAGGAACACTGAAGCTTTCTTT. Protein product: CASSQGGGRNTEAFF.

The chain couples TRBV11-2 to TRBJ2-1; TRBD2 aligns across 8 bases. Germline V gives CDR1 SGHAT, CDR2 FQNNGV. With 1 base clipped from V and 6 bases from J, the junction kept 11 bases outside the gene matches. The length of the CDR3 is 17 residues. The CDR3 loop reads CASSLAPLWTSPNEQFF. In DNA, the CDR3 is TGTGCCAGCAGCTTAGCCCCTCTATGGACTAGCCCCAATGAGCAGTTCTTC.

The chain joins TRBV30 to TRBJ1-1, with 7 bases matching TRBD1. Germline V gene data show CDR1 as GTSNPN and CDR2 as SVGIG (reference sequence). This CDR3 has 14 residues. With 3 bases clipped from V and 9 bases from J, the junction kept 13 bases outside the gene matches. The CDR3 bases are TGTGCCTGGAGCCAGGGGACAGTCCCGTACAAAGCTTTCTTT. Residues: CAWSQGTVPYKAFF.

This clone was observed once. CDR3 residues: CASSPALRGTDTQYF. The CDR3 region has the DNA TGTGCCAGCTCACCCGCACTCCGGGGAACAGATACGCAGTATTTT. The chain joins TRBV18 to TRBJ2-3; D perhaps matches TRBD2 (5 bases). V lost 3 bases and J 3 bases, leaving 13 bases between the germline ends. CDR1 and CDR2 from the germline V gene are KGHSH and LQKENI. CDR3 length: 15 amino acids.

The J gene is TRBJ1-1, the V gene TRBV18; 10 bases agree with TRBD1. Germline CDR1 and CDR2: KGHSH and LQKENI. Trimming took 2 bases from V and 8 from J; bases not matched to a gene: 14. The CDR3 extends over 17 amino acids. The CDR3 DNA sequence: TGTGCCAGCTCACCAACCGGGACAGGGGTCTTATCGGCGGAAGCTTTCTTT. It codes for CASSPTGTGVLSAEAFF.

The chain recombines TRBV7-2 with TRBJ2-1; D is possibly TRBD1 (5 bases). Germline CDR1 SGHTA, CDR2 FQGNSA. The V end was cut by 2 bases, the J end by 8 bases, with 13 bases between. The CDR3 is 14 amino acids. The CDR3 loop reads CASSLSRVSDEQFF. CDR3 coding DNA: TGTGCCAGCAGCTTATCCAGGGTTTCGGATGAGCAGTTCTTC.

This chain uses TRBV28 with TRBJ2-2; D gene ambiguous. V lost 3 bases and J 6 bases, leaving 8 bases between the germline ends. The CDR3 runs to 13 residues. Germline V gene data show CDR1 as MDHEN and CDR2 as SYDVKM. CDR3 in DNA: TGTGCCAGCAGTTTCCCAAGCTCCGGGGAGCTGTTTTTT. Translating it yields CASSFPSSGELFF.

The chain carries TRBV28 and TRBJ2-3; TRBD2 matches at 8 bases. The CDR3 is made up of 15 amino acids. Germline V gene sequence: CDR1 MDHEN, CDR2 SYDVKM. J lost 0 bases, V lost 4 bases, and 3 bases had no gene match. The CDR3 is CASSSVAGSTDTQYF. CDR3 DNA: TGTGCCAGCAGTTCGGTAGCGGGAAGCACAGATACGCAGTATTTT.

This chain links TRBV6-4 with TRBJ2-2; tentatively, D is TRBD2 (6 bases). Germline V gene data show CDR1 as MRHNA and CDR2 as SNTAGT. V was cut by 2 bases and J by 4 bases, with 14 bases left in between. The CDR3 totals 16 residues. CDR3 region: CASSDHGGRGTGELFF. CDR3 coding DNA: TGTGCCAGCAGTGACCATGGAGGGCGAGGCACCGGGGAGCTGTTTTTT.

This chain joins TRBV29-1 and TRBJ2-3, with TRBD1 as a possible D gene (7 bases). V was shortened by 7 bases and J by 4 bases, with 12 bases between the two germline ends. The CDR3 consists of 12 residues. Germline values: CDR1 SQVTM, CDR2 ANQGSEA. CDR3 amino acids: CSAFRGADTQYF. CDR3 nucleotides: TGCAGCGCATTCAGGGGGGCAGATACGCAGTATTTT.

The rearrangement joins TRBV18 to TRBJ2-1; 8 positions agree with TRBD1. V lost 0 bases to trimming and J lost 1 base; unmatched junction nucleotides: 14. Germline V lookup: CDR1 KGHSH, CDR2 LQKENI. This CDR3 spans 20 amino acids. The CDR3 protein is CASSPPLGQGSLGSYNEQFF. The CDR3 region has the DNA TGTGCCAGCTCACCACCCTTAGGACAGGGATCCCTTGGATCCTACAATGAGCAGTTCTTC.

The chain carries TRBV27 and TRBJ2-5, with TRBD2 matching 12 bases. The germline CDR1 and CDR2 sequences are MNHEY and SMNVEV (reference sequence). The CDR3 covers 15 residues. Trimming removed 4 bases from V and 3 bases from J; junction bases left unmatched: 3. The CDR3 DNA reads TGTGCCAGCAGTTCTCTAGCGGGAGGGGAAGAGACCCAGTACTTC. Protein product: CASSSLAGGEETQYF.

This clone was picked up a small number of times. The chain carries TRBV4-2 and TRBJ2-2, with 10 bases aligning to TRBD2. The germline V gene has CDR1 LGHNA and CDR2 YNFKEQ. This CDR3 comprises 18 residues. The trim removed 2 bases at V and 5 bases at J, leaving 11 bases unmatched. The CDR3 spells CASSQTSSGGGRTGELFF. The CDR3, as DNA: TGTGCCAGCAGCCAAACCTCGAGCGGGGGGGGCCGAACCGGGGAGCTGTTTTTT.

The CDR3, as DNA: TGTGCCAGCAGACCATCGGAACGGGTCTACACCTTC. Encoded protein: CASRPSERVYTF. J is TRBJ1-2 and V is TRBV6-6; D not certain. The length of the CDR3 is 12 residues. Trimming took off 6 bases at V and 10 bases at J, with 15 bases between the two ends. Germline CDR1 is MNHNY and CDR2 is SVGAGI (reference sequence).

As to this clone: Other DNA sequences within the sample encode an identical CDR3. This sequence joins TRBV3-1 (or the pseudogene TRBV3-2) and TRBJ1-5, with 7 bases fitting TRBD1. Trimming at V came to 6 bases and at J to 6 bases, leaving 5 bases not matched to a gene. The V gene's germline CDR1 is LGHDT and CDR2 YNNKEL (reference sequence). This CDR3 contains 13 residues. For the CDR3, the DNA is TGTGCCAGCAGTACAGGGGTGGGTCAGCCCCAGCATTTT. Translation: CASSTGVGQPQHF.

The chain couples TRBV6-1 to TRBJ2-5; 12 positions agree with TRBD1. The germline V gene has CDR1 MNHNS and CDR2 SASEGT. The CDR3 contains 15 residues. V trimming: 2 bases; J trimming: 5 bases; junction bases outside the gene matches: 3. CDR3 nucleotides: TGTGCCAGCAGTGAACTCGGGACAGGGGGCGAGACCCAGTACTTC. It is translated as CASSELGTGGETQYF.

CDR3 nucleotides: TGTGCCAGCAGCCGGGGGGGAAGCACAGATACGCAGTATTTT. As protein: CASSRGGSTDTQYF. V usage is TRBV3-1 (or the pseudogene TRBV3-2) and J usage is TRBJ2-3, with TRBD2 matching 7 bases. V lost 4 bases, J lost 0 bases, and 1 base stayed unmatched. This CDR3 contains 14 residues. Germline V gives CDR1 LGHDT, CDR2 YNNKEL (reference sequence).

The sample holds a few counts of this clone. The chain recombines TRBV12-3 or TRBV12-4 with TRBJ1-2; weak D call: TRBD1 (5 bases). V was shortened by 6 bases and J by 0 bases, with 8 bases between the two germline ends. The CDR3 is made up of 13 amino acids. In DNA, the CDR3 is TGTGCCAGCAGGACAGACACTAACTATGGCTACACCTTC. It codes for CASRTDTNYGYTF.

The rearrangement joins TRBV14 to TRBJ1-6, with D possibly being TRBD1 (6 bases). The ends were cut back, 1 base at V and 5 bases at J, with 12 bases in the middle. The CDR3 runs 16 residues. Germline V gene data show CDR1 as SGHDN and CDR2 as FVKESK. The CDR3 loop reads CASSQVGGPHNSPLHF. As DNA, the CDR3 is TGTGCCAGCAGCCAAGTAGGGGGACCACATAATTCACCCCTCCACTTT.

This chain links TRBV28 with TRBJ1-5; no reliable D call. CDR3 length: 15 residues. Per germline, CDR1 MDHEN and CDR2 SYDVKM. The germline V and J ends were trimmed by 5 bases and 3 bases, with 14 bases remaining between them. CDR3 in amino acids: CASSPTAGSNQPQHF. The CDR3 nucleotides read TGTGCCAGCAGTCCTACCGCGGGTTCCAATCAGCCCCAGCATTTT.